Included here is one T cell receptor (beta chain) sequence, with context. V lost 0 bases, J lost 5 bases, and 2 bases stayed unmatched. The CDR3 has 14 amino acids. Germline V gene sequence: CDR1 SGDLS, CDR2 YYNGEE. This specimen comes from a study of T cell changes during pregnancy in multiple sclerosis. Sequencing was performed with immunoSEQ multiplex PCR; in TCRdb, only in-frame clones are kept and a portion is missing. The table lists around 30,000 clones, around 90% of them singletons, with approximately 3.3% in the top ten. The chain is built from TRBV9 and TRBJ2-7; TRBD2 matches at 10 bases. The TCR sequence derives from a female donor with multiple sclerosis, enrolled in a pregnancy study. Here the sequenced sample was CD8+ T cells from peripheral blood mononuclear cells, taken in the third trimester of pregnancy. The CDR3 region is CASSVAGTSDEQYF. In nucleotides, the CDR3 is TGTGCCAGCAGCGTAGCCGGGACTAGCGACGAGCAGTACTTC.